The sequence of this T cell receptor beta chain was determined in a study of shared clonotypes between healthy human individuals. Study summary: The plates for each donor numbered three CD4 naive, three CD4 memory, two CD8 naive and one CD8 memory. Study observations and caveats: Sharing across a few donors was seen in roughly 5% of naive CD4 clonotypes. Researchers sampled blood only, noting tissue repertoires likely differ. The four-donor shared clonotypes exceeded non-shared clonotypes in generation probability, with non-shared ones scoring lower.

Method: immunoSEQ multiplex PCR; TCRdb's copy keeps in-frame clones and lacks some. This sample has more than 1.2 million clones, with around 98.5% found just once. The CDR3 contains 13 residues. Germline loops: CDR1 SGHTA, CDR2 FQGNSA. Deletions cut 3 bases from V and 8 bases from J, with 13 bases between. Comment on this clone: Its antigen is still unknown.

Sequencing input: naive CD4+ T cells sorted from blood. Subset described: CD45RA+ positively selected. This clonotype originated in a man aged 25-45 years in good health. The gene calls are TRBV7-2 and TRBJ1-1, with D possibly TRBD1 on 6 matching bases. The CDR3 loop reads CASSFQTGREAFF. In DNA form, the CDR3 reads TGTGCCAGCAGCTTCCAAACAGGGAGGGAAGCTTTCTTT.